Following are 28 T cell receptor beta chains from one sample sequenced in a study of T cell repertoires in cytomegalovirus infection. No cognate antigen is known for these TCRs. TCRdb re-analysed the reads in MiXCR, keeping a single row per CDR3 protein. The sample has approximately 300,000 distinct CDR3 sequences, more than 20% seen once. This material consisted of cultured PBMCs, taken from culture after CMV antigen stimulation. These receptors originate from a human donor in good health (CMV status not recorded). Some clones in this sample may be carry-over from other donors' samples.

The chain uses TRBV28 and TRBJ1-1, with D perhaps TRBD1 (5 bases). Germline CDR1 and CDR2: MDHEN and SYDVKM. Trimming removed 2 bases from V and 1 base from J, with 8 bases in between. This CDR3 contains 14 residues. Here the CDR3 reads CASSLVTGNTEAFF. CDR3 nucleotides: TGTGCCAGCAGTTTAGTAACAGGGAACACTGAAGCTTTCTTT. Together with reference TRBV28 and TRBJ1-1, the CDR3 gives the full variable domain: DVKVTQSSRYLVKRTGEKVFLECVQDMDHENMFWYRQDPGLGLRLIYFSYDVKMKEKGDIPEGYSVSREKKERFSLILESASTNQTSMYLCASSLVTGNTEAFFGQGTRLTVV.

This chain uses TRBV19 with TRBJ2-2; TRBD1 aligns across 7 bases. With 5 bases clipped from V and 1 base from J, the junction kept 4 bases outside the gene matches. Germline assignment: CDR1 LNHDA and CDR2 SQIVND (reference sequence). CDR3 length: 15 residues. The CDR3 protein is CASSEGTENTGELFF. CDR3 DNA sequence: TGTGCCAGTAGTGAGGGGACAGAGAACACCGGGGAGCTGTTTTTT.

V is TRBV7-9 and J is TRBJ2-5; TRBD2 is a possible D gene (6 bases). Germline loops: CDR1 SEHNR, CDR2 FQNEAQ (reference sequence). This CDR3 has 12 amino acids. V was cut by 6 bases and J by 5 bases, with 10 bases left in between. CDR3 sequence reads: CASRVSGETQYF. The CDR3 region has the DNA TGTGCCAGCAGGGTTAGCGGCGAGACCCAGTACTTC.

This clonotype was detected many times. V usage is TRBV6-1 and J usage is TRBJ1-5; D is possibly TRBD1 (6 bases). CDR3 size: 13 residues. Trimming took 6 bases from V and 5 from J, leaving 11 bases between them. Germline loops: CDR1 MNHNS, CDR2 SASEGT. CDR3 region: CASRRGGDQPQHF. The CDR3 region has the DNA TGTGCCAGCAGGCGAGGGGGGGATCAGCCCCAGCATTTT.

In its sample, this clonotype was seen a few times. This chain uses TRBV6-5 with TRBJ2-7; 7 bases agree with TRBD2. Germline V lookup: CDR1 MNHEY, CDR2 SVGAGI. The J segment lost 0 bases and the V segment lost 1 base, leaving 9 bases of the junction unmatched. CDR3 length: 17 amino acids. CDR3 region: CASSYLPSGVSSYEQYV. In nucleotides, the CDR3 is TGTGCCAGCAGTTACTTGCCCAGCGGGGTAAGCTCCTACGAGCAGTACGTC.

This clonotype was counted ten times or more. V gene TRBV10-3 combines with J gene TRBJ2-7; 10 bases align to TRBD1. V gave up 6 bases and J gave up 2 bases; unmatched junction bases: 4. CDR1 and CDR2 (germline): ENHRY, SYGVKD. CDR3 length: 14 amino acids. The CDR3 protein is CAISKGQGAYEQYF. The CDR3 DNA is TGTGCCATCAGCAAAGGACAGGGGGCCTACGAGCAGTACTTC.

This clonotype was seen ten or more times. The chain uses TRBV7-2 and TRBJ2-1; TRBD1 aligns across 7 bases. Unmatched junction bases numbered 4, after V lost 4 bases and J lost 4 bases. Germline V gene lookup returns CDR1 SGHTA and CDR2 FQGNSA. The CDR3 is made up of 14 amino acids. The CDR3 coding sequence is TGTGCCAGCAGCTCGGGACAGCTTTACAATGAGCAGTTCTTC. It codes for CASSSGQLYNEQFF.

This clonotype was seen a few times. The chain is built from TRBV6-2 or TRBV6-3 and TRBJ2-1, with 7 bases lining up with TRBD1. Germline V gene lookup returns CDR1 MNHEY and CDR2 SVGEGT. The CDR3 is 13 amino acids. V gave up 9 bases and J gave up 9 bases; unmatched junction bases: 11. The CDR3 bases are TGTGCCAGTGGGAAACACAAGGGGGCTGAGCAGTTCTTC. Protein product: CASGKHKGAEQFF.

V is TRBV6-6 and J is TRBJ2-1; D unresolved. Trimming stripped 6 bases from V and 7 bases from J, with 10 bases between. This CDR3 has 12 residues. In germline, CDR1 is MNHNY, CDR2 SVGAGI (reference sequence). CDR3 in amino acids: CASRRIPNEQFF. The CDR3 DNA sequence: TGTGCCAGCAGGCGCATACCGAATGAGCAGTTCTTC.

The J gene is TRBJ2-2, the V gene TRBV29-1, with 11 bases that match TRBD2. The CDR3 extends over 18 amino acids. Germline CDR1 SQVTM, CDR2 ANQGSEA. The junction had 8 bases not matched to a gene; V was cut back by 2 bases and J by 0 bases. The CDR3 reads CSVELRLAGLANTGELFF. The CDR3 bases are TGCAGCGTTGAATTGAGACTAGCGGGATTGGCGAACACCGGGGAGCTGTTTTTT.

V and J are TRBV20-1 and TRBJ1-5, with D possibly matching TRBD1 (5 bases). The CDR3 is 13 residues long. Per germline, CDR1 DFQATT and CDR2 SNEGSKA (reference sequence). V gave up 0 bases and J gave up 4 bases, with 7 bases separating them. The DNA of the CDR3 is TGCAGTGCTAGAGAACAGGAAAATCAGCCCCAGCATTTT. This codes for CSAREQENQPQHF.

The rearrangement uses TRBV7-3 and TRBJ2-7; weak D call: TRBD1 (6 bases). This CDR3 has 13 amino acids. Trimming left V 0 bases short and J 6 bases short, with 9 bases between. CDR1 is SGHTA and CDR2 is FQGTGA in the germline V gene. The CDR3: CASSLTVRGEQYF. CDR3 bases: TGTGCCAGCAGCTTAACCGTCAGGGGCGAGCAGTACTTC.

This clonotype was recorded a few times. The chain has TRBV28 and TRBJ2-7; D may correspond to TRBD1 or TRBD2 (6 bases each). V was shortened by 5 bases and J by 1 base, with 15 bases between the two germline ends. CDR1 MDHEN and CDR2 SYDVKM come from the germline V gene. This CDR3 comprises 15 residues. CDR3 sequence (DNA): TGTGCCAGCAGTCCCTTCGGGGGCGGTTCCTACGAGCAGTACTTC. It codes for CASSPFGGGSYEQYF.

This clonotype has at least ten counts. V usage is TRBV7-2 and J usage is TRBJ2-3; the match to TRBD2 covers 7 bases. The CDR3 loop spans 16 amino acids. CDR1 and CDR2 from the germline V gene are SGHTA and FQGNSA. The V segment lost 8 bases and the J segment 2 bases; nucleotides outside the gene matches: 13. In DNA, the CDR3 is TGTGCCAGCGGCCAAGAAGGGCTAGCGGCCACAGATACGCAGTATTTT. As protein: CASGQEGLAATDTQYF.

This clonotype appeared a few times. This chain connects TRBV12-3 or TRBV12-4 to TRBJ2-1; 15 bases are a match to TRBD2. Trimming took 5 bases from V and 8 from J; bases not matched to a gene: 7. This CDR3 has 16 amino acids. The CDR3, as DNA: TGTGCCAGCAGTAGGACTAGCGGGAGGGCCATTTATGAGCAGTTCTTC. It codes for CASSRTSGRAIYEQFF.

The chain links TRBV29-1 to TRBJ1-1; 9 bases are shared with TRBD1. The CDR3 has 13 amino acids. Germline V gives CDR1 SQVTM, CDR2 ANQGSEA. The CDR3 region has the DNA TGCAGGGGCTCGACAGGGGGGAACACTGAAGCTTTCTTT. It translates to CRGSTGGNTEAFF.

This clonotype was detected a few times. CDR3 nucleotides: TGTGCCAGCAGCACCGAGGGATTTTTCTCCTACAATGAGCAGTTCTTC. This gives the protein CASSTEGFFSYNEQFF. The V call is TRBV6-1, the J call TRBJ2-1; tentatively, D is TRBD2 (5 bases). The germline V and J ends were trimmed by 6 bases and 0 bases, with 15 bases remaining between them. Germline V gives CDR1 MNHNS, CDR2 SASEGT. The length of the CDR3 is 16 residues.

The rearrangement joins TRBV12-3 or TRBV12-4 to TRBJ2-1; no clear D. The CDR3 totals 13 residues. V was trimmed by 1 base and J by 7 bases, leaving 8 bases between them. CDR3 nucleotides: TGTGCCAGCAGTTTAGGACAATTAAATGAGCAGTTCTTC. It yields the protein CASSLGQLNEQFF.

As to this clonotype: The junction departs from germline at one end; a sequencing error may be responsible. The chain employs TRBV19 and TRBJ1-5; D is uncertain. Looked up from germline, CDR1 is LNHDA and CDR2 is SQIVND (reference sequence). This CDR3 comprises 17 residues. Written as DNA, the CDR3 is TGTACCAGTAGTATGAGACCCGGGGTAAGGGGCAATCAGCCCCAGCATTTT. Amino acid sequence: CTSSMRPGVRGNQPQHF. The variable domain in full, completed from reference TRBV19 and TRBJ1-5, reads DGGITQSPKYLFRKEGQNVTLSCEQNLNHDAMYWYRQDPGQGLRLIYYSQIVNDFQKGDIAEGYSVSREKKESFPLTVTSAQKNPTAFYLCTSSMRPGVRGNQPQHFGDGTRLSIL.

The V and J genes are TRBV12-3 or TRBV12-4 and TRBJ1-2, with a possible D match to TRBD1 (5 bases). The CDR3 has 12 amino acids. V was shortened by 6 bases and J by 5 bases, with 10 bases between the two germline ends. The CDR3 sequence: CASSPGAYGYTF. The CDR3, as DNA: TGTGCCAGCAGCCCCGGGGCTTATGGCTACACCTTC.

This clonotype has only a few counts. The chain has TRBV7-2 and TRBJ2-7; the match to TRBD2 covers 7 bases. V dropped 3 bases and J dropped 4; count of bases not matched to a gene: 6. The germline CDR1 and CDR2 sequences are SGHTA and FQGNSA. The CDR3 sequence is 14 residues long. The CDR3: CASSLGGRVYEQYF. The CDR3 DNA reads TGTGCCAGCAGCTTGGGCGGGAGAGTTTACGAGCAGTACTTC.

The genes are TRBV7-6 and TRBJ1-1, with D hard to call. The CDR3 covers 15 residues. V lost 3 bases to trimming and J lost 0 bases, with 11 bases between them. Germline V lookup: CDR1 SGHVS, CDR2 FNYEAQ. Written as DNA, the CDR3 is TGTGCCAGCAGCTTTGGGCAGGCGGTGAACACTGAAGCTTTCTTT. This sequence encodes CASSFGQAVNTEAFF.

The table lists this clonotype with a few counts. V and J are TRBV7-8 and TRBJ2-7; D is perhaps TRBD2 (5 bases). CDR3 length: 12 residues. Germline assignment: CDR1 SGHVS and CDR2 FQNEAQ. V lost 2 bases and J 9 bases, leaving 11 bases between the germline ends. Here the CDR3 DNA reads TGTGCCAGCAGCTTAATCGGGGTCGTGCAGTACTTC. Its protein is CASSLIGVVQYF.

This clonotype was detected a few times. Here the CDR3 reads CASSSRQTPAYEQYF. The CDR3 region has the DNA TGTGCCAGCAGCTCCCGGCAGACACCCGCCTACGAGCAGTACTTC. The rearrangement links TRBV7-2 to TRBJ2-7; no reliable D call. Trimming removed 4 bases at V and 2 bases at J, with 15 bases between. This CDR3 region has 15 residues. In germline, CDR1 is SGHTA, CDR2 FQGNSA.

This clonotype showed up just a few times. The chain carries TRBV19 and TRBJ1-2; D is ambiguous. Germline values: CDR1 LNHDA, CDR2 SQIVND (reference sequence). This CDR3 is 15 amino acids long. V was trimmed by 5 bases and J by 4 bases, leaving 17 bases between them. CDR3 sequence reads: CASSLHGDLTYGYTF. The CDR3 DNA sequence: TGTGCCAGTAGTCTTCACGGCGATCTTACCTATGGCTACACCTTC.

This clonotype has only one observation. The rearrangement joins TRBV9 to TRBJ1-1, with D possibly being TRBD1 (5 bases). Between the trimmed V and J ends, which lost 0 bases and 5 bases, there was a span of 17 bases. This CDR3 is built from 16 residues. Germline loops: CDR1 SGDLS, CDR2 YYNGEE. Written as DNA, the CDR3 is TGTGCCAGCAGCGTAGTCAGGGTCACCGGAAGGACTGAAGCTTTCTTT. As protein: CASSVVRVTGRTEAFF.

The chain has TRBV6-2 or TRBV6-3 and TRBJ2-7, with D possibly matching TRBD1 (6 bases). Germline CDR1 reads MNHEY; CDR2 reads SVGEGT. This CDR3 is 15 amino acids long. The CDR3: CASSYRGQIYYDQYV. For the CDR3, the DNA is TGTGCCAGCAGTTACCGTGGACAGATCTACTACGATCAGTACGTC.

This clonotype was seen more than once but under ten times. The rearrangement links TRBV24-1 to TRBJ1-5, with D maybe TRBD1 (6 bases). CDR1 and CDR2 (germline): KGHDR, SFDVKD. V lost 7 bases, J lost 0 bases, and 9 bases lay in between. There are 14 residues in the CDR3. Here the CDR3 DNA reads TGTGCCACCAGGACCAGGGGTAGCAATCAGCCCCAGCATTTT. Translated: CATRTRGSNQPQHF.